The 18 T cell receptor beta chains below were found in one sample sequenced in a study of blood T cell repertoires in COVID-19. Only in-frame clones appear in the TCRdb table, and some are missing; sequencing was by immunoSEQ multiplex PCR. The top ten clones hold 8% to 10% of a sample with tens of thousands of clones, around 85% of them seen once. Sequences were obtained from peripheral blood. Source of these receptors: a man aged 45-65 years with COVID-19, enrolled during active disease.

This sequence joins TRBV30 and TRBJ1-3, with D uncertain. The germline CDR1 and CDR2 sequences are GTSNPN and SVGIG (reference sequence). V lost 7 bases to trimming and J lost 0 bases, with 7 bases between them. The CDR3 totals 12 residues. CDR3 sequence (DNA): TGTGCCTCGGGCCTCTCTGGAAACACCATATATTTT. Encoded protein: CASGLSGNTIYF. The whole variable domain, remainder taken from reference TRBV30 and TRBJ1-3, is SQTIHQWPATLVQPVGSPLSLECTVEGTSNPNLYWYRQAAGRGLQLLFYSVGIGQISSEVPQNLSASRPQDRQFILSSKKLLLSDSGFYLCASGLSGNTIYFGEGSWLTVV.

J is TRBJ1-1 and V is TRBV4-3, with D tentatively TRBD1 (5 bases). V was shortened by 3 bases and J by 1 base, with 9 bases between the two germline ends. CDR1 is LGHNA, CDR2 YSLEER, per germline. This CDR3 has 14 residues. The chain's CDR3 is CASSHDTGNTEAFF. DNA of the CDR3: TGCGCCAGCAGCCATGACACAGGGAACACTGAAGCTTTCTTT.

The chain recombines TRBV7-8 with TRBJ1-1, with D unresolved. This CDR3 region has 14 residues. CDR1 is SGHVS, CDR2 FQNEAQ, per germline. V was trimmed by 1 base and J by 0 bases, leaving 6 bases between them. CDR3 amino acids: CASSLVAVNTEAFF. In DNA form, the CDR3 reads TGTGCCAGCAGCTTAGTGGCGGTGAACACTGAAGCTTTCTTT.

The V call is TRBV9, the J call TRBJ1-3; no reliable D call. Germline CDR1 is SGDLS and CDR2 is YYNGEE. Between the trimmed V and J ends, which lost 0 bases and 1 base, there was a span of 14 bases. The CDR3 covers 17 residues. DNA for the CDR3: TGTGCCAGCAGCGTAGCTGGGCAGAAGTTTTCTGGAAACACCATATATTTT. This codes for CASSVAGQKFSGNTIYF.

The V call is TRBV6-1, the J call TRBJ2-3; TRBD1 matches at 7 bases. Germline assignment: CDR1 MNHNS and CDR2 SASEGT. Germline trimming cut 2 bases from V and 5 bases from J; bases unmatched to any gene: 7. There are 15 residues in the CDR3. The DNA for the CDR3 is TGTGCCAGCAGTGAACGGAGACAGGGAGAAGATACGCAGTATTTT. The encoded protein is CASSERRQGEDTQYF.

This sequence joins TRBV28 and TRBJ1-1; 7 bases align to TRBD1. J was trimmed by 4 bases and V by 2 bases; bases with no gene match: 4. CDR1 and CDR2 from the germline V gene are MDHEN and SYDVKM. This CDR3 comprises 14 residues. CDR3: CASSLPAGGTEAFF. The DNA for the CDR3 is TGTGCCAGCAGTTTACCTGCAGGGGGCACTGAAGCTTTCTTT.

The gene calls are TRBV6-2 or TRBV6-3 and TRBJ2-7; 11 bases agree with TRBD2. This CDR3 is built from 14 residues. Per the germline V gene, CDR1 is MNHEY and CDR2 is SVGEGT. With V trimmed by 6 bases and J by 6 bases, 7 bases remained unmatched. The CDR3 nucleotides read TGTGCCAGCAGCCCTCTAGCGGGAGGATCCGAGCAGTACTTC. Its translation: CASSPLAGGSEQYF.

This chain joins TRBV14 and TRBJ1-2, with no clear D. Trimming left V 0 bases short and J 4 bases short, with 6 bases between. The germline V gene encodes CDR1 SGHDN and CDR2 FVKESK. The CDR3 contains 13 residues. The CDR3 nucleotides read TGTGCCAGCAGCCAAGACTACAGCTATGGCTACACCTTC. Translating it yields CASSQDYSYGYTF.

This rearrangement joins TRBV3-1 (or the pseudogene TRBV3-2) to TRBJ1-4, with D tentatively TRBD1 (5 bases). The germline CDR1 and CDR2 sequences are LGHDT and YNNKEL (reference sequence). The CDR3 length is 14 residues. V dropped 4 bases and J dropped 8 bases, with 14 bases sitting between them. The CDR3 loop is CASSPPLQAEKLFF. CDR3 sequence (DNA): TGTGCCAGCAGCCCCCCCTTACAGGCGGAAAAACTGTTTTTT.

The chain combines TRBV7-2 with TRBJ2-1, with 7 bases fitting TRBD2. This CDR3 spans 14 amino acids. Germline V gene sequence: CDR1 SGHTA, CDR2 FQGNSA. Germline trimming cut 5 bases from V and 6 bases from J; bases unmatched to any gene: 7. The CDR3 nucleotides read TGTGCCAGCAGCCTCCGAGCGGGACCCAATGAGCAGTTCTTC. Translation: CASSLRAGPNEQFF.

The gene calls are TRBV9 and TRBJ2-1; TRBD2 agrees at 15 bases. The V and J ends lost 0 bases and 10 bases, in that order; junction bases with no gene match: 2. The CDR3 runs 15 residues. Germline V lookup: CDR1 SGDLS, CDR2 YYNGEE. CDR3 nucleotide sequence: TGTGCCAGCAGCGTAGAAGGGACTAGCGGGAGGGAGCAGTTCTTC. Encoded protein: CASSVEGTSGREQFF. The complete variable domain, with remaining parts taken from reference TRBV9 and TRBJ2-1, reads DSGVTQTPKHLITATGQRVTLRCSPRSGDLSVYWYQQSLDQGLQFLIQYYNGEERAKGNILERFSAQQFPDLHSELNLSSLELGDSALYFCASSVEGTSGREQFFGPGTRLTVL.

The chain combines TRBV12-3 or TRBV12-4 with TRBJ2-7; tentatively, D is TRBD1 (6 bases). The CDR3 is 13 residues long. Trimming removed 7 bases from V and 4 bases from J, with 14 bases in between. This CDR3 reads CASTVQGWYEQYF. CDR3 DNA sequence: TGTGCCAGCACCGTACAGGGTTGGTACGAGCAGTACTTC.

The genes are TRBV5-4 and TRBJ1-1, with D possibly matching TRBD1 (5 bases). The CDR3 runs 13 residues. Trimming removed 4 bases at V and 4 bases at J, with 11 bases between. Germline CDR1 reads SGHNT; CDR2 reads YYREEE (reference sequence). The CDR3 region is CASSPPGGTEAFF. CDR3 nucleotides: TGTGCCAGCAGCCCCCCGGGGGGCACTGAAGCTTTCTTT.

This clone occurred a few times. This chain uses TRBV9 with TRBJ1-6; no reliable D call. This CDR3 is built from 10 residues. Germline-derived CDR1 and CDR2 are SGDLS and YYNGEE. Trimming removed 2 bases from V and 13 bases from J, with 4 bases in between. CDR3 in DNA: TGTGCCAGCAGCGTCTCGCCCCTCCACTTT. Translation: CASSVSPLHF.

The chain recombines TRBV5-1 with TRBJ1-5; weak D call: TRBD1 (5 bases). Per germline, CDR1 SGHRS and CDR2 YFSETQ. Between the trimmed V and J ends, which lost 4 bases and 1 base, there was a span of 15 bases. The CDR3 extends over 16 amino acids. The chain's CDR3 is CASSKGLGESNQPQHF. Here the CDR3 DNA reads TGCGCCAGCAGCAAGGGACTAGGGGAGAGCAATCAGCCCCAGCATTTT.

The V call is TRBV28, the J call TRBJ1-1, with D possibly matching TRBD1 (6 bases). Per the germline V gene, CDR1 is MDHEN and CDR2 is SYDVKM. V shed 7 bases and J shed 0 bases, with 9 bases lying between them. This CDR3 has 13 residues. The CDR3 DNA sequence: TGTGCCAGCATGGACAGTATGAACACTGAAGCTTTCTTT. Residues: CASMDSMNTEAFF.

The chain employs TRBV3-1 (or the pseudogene TRBV3-2) and TRBJ2-7; tentatively, D is TRBD1 (5 bases). CDR1 is LGHDT, CDR2 YNNKEL, per germline (reference sequence). This CDR3 is built from 12 residues. V lost 2 bases, J lost 6 bases, and 8 bases lay in between. The CDR3 spells CASSQFGAEQYF. The CDR3 DNA sequence: TGTGCCAGCAGCCAATTTGGGGCCGAGCAGTACTTC.

This clone was counted between two and nine times. This chain links TRBV5-6 with TRBJ1-2; TRBD1 might be the D (6 bases). CDR3 length: 14 residues. Trimming left V 2 bases short and J 7 bases short, with 15 bases between. CDR1 is SGHDT, CDR2 YYEEEE, per germline. The CDR3 loop is CASSFSGAIGGYTF. The DNA of the CDR3 is TGTGCCAGCAGCTTCTCAGGGGCTATCGGTGGCTACACCTTC.